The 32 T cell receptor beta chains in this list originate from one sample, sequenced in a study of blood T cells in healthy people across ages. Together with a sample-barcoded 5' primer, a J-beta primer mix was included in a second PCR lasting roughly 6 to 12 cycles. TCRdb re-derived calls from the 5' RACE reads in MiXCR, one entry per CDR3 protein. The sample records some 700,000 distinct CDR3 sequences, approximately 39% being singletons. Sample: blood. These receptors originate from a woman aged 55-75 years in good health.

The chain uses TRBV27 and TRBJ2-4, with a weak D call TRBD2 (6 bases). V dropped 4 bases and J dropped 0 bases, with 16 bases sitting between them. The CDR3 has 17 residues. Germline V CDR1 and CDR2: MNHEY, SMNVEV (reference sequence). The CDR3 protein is CASSSAQLALAKNIQYF. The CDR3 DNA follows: TGTGCCAGCAGTTCCGCCCAACTAGCTCTAGCCAAAAACATTCAGTACTTC.

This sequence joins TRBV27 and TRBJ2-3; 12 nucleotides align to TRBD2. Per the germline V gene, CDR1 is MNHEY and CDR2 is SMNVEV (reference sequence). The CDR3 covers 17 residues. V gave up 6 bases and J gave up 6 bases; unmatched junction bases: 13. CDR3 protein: CASRPTRASGGADTQYF. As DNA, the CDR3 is TGTGCCAGCAGGCCCACACGGGCTAGCGGGGGGGCCGATACGCAGTATTTT.

This CDR3 is CASSYRAFGADTQYF. CDR3 in DNA: TGTGCCAGCAGTTACCGGGCTTTCGGGGCAGATACGCAGTATTTT. The gene calls are TRBV6-5 and TRBJ2-3; weak D call: TRBD2 (5 bases). The CDR3 totals 15 residues. Trimming cost V 2 bases and J 4 bases, with 13 bases left between them. CDR1 and CDR2 (germline): MNHEY, SVGAGI.

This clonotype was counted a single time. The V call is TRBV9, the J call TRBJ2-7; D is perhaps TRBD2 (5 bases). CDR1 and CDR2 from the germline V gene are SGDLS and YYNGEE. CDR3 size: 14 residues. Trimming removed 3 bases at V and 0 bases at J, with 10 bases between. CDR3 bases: TGTGCCAGCAGCGCTACTGGGAGCTCCTACGAGCAGTACTTC. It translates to CASSATGSSYEQYF.

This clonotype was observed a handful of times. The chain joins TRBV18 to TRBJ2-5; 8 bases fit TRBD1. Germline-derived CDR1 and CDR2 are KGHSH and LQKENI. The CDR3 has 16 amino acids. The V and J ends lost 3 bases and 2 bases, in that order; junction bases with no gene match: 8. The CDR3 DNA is TGTGCCAGCTCACCGGACAGGGAAAGGGGGCAAGAGACCCAGTACTTC. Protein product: CASSPDRERGQETQYF.

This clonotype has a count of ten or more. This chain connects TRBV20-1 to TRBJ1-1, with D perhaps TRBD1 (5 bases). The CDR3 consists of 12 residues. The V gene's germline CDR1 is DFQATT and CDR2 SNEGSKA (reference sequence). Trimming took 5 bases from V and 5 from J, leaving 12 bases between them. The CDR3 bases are TGCAGTGCTGGGGGGGGAACGACTGAAGCTTTCTTT. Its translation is CSAGGGTTEAFF.

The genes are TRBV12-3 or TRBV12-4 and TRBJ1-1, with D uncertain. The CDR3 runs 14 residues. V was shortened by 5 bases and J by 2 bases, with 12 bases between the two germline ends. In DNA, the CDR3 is TGTGCCAGCAGTAGAGGTACACGTAACACTGAAGCTTTCTTT. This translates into CASSRGTRNTEAFF.

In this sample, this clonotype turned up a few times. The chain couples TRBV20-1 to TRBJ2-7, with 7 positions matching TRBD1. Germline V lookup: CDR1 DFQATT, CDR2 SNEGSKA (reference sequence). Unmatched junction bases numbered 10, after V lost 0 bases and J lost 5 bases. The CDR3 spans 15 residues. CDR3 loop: CSARDREGARDEQYF. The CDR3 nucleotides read TGCAGTGCTAGAGATCGCGAGGGGGCGCGGGACGAGCAGTACTTC.

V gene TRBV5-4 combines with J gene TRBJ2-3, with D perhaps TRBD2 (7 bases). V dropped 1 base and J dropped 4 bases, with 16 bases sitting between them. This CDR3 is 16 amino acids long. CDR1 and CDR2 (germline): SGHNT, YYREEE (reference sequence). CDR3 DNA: TGTGCCAGCAGCTTGACTCGGGGGGCCGATTCAGATACGCAGTATTTT. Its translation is CASSLTRGADSDTQYF.

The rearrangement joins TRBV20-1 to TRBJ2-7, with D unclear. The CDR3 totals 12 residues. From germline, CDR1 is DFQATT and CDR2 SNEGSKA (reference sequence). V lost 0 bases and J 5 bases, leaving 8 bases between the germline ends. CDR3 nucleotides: TGCAGTGCTAGAGAGGGATTCCACGAGCAGTACTTC. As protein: CSAREGFHEQYF.

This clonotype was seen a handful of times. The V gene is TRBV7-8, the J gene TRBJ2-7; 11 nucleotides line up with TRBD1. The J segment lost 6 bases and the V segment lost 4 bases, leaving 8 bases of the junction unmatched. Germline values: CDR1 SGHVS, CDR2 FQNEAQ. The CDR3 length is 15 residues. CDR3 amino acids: CASSSTDGTGGEQYF. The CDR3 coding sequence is TGTGCCAGCAGCTCCACTGATGGGACAGGGGGCGAGCAGTACTTC. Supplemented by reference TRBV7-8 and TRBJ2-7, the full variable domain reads GAGVSQSPRYKVAKRGQDVALRCDPISGHVSLFWYQQALGQGPEFLTYFQNEAQLDKSGLPSDRFFAERPEGSVSTLKIQRTQQEDSAVYLCASSSTDGTGGEQYFGPGTRLTVT.

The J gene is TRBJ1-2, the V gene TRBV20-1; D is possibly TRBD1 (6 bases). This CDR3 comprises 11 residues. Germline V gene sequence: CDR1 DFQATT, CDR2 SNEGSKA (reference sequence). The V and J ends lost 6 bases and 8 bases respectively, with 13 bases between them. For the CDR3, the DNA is TGCAGTGCCCCGGGGGGCCAGGGCTACACCTTC. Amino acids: CSAPGGQGYTF.

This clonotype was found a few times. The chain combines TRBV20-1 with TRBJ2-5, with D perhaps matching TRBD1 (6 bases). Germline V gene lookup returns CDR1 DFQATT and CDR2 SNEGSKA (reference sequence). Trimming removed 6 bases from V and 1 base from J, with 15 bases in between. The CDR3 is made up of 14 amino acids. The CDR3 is CSAKRRRGQETQYF. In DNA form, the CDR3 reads TGCAGTGCGAAGAGGCGCAGGGGCCAAGAGACCCAGTACTTC.

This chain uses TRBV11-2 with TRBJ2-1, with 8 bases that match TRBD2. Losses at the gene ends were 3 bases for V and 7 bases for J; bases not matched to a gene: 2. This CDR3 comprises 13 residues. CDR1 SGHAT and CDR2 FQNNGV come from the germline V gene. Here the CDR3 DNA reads TGTGCCAGCAGCTTTCTAGCGGGTAATGAGCAGTTCTTC. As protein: CASSFLAGNEQFF.

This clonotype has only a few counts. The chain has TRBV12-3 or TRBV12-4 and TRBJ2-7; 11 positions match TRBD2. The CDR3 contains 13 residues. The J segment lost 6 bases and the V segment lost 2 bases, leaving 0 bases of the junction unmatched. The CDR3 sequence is CASSLTSGSEQYF. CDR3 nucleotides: TGTGCCAGCAGTTTAACTAGCGGGAGCGAGCAGTACTTC.

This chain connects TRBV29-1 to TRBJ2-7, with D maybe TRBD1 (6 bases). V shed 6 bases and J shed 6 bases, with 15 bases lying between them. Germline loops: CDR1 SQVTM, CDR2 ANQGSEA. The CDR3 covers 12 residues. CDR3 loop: CSVLKTGGEQYF. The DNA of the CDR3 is TGCAGCGTGTTAAAGACAGGCGGCGAGCAGTACTTC.

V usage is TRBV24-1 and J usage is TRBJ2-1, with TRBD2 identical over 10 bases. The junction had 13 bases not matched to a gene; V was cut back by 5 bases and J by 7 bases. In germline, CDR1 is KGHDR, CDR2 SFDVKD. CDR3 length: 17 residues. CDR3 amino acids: CATSGASGGRLENEQFF. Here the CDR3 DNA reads TGTGCCACCAGTGGGGCTAGCGGGGGACGTCTCGAGAATGAGCAGTTCTTC.

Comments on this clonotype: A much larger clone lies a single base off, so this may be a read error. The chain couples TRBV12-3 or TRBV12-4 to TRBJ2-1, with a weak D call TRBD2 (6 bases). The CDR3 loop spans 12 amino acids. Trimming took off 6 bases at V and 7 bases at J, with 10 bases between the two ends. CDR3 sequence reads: CASRFGGNEQFF. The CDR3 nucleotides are TGTGCCAGCAGATTCGGAGGGAATGAGCAGTTCTTC.

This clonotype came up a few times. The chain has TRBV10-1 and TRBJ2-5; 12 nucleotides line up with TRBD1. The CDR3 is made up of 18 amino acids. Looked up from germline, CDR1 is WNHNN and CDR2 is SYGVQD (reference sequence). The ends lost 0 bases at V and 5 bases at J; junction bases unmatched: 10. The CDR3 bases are TGCGCCAGCAGTGAGTCGATGCGGGGACAGGGGGCCATGGAGACCCAGTACTTC. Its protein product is CASSESMRGQGAMETQYF.

Here the CDR3 DNA reads TGTGCCAGCAGCGGAGGAGGGGAGGGTGAAGCTTTCTTT. It is translated as CASSGGGEGEAFF. The J gene is TRBJ1-1, the V gene TRBV7-2; the D gene is possibly TRBD1 (5 bases). The CDR3 totals 13 residues. The V and J ends lost 5 bases and 7 bases respectively, with 14 bases between them. Per the germline V gene, CDR1 is SGHTA and CDR2 is FQGNSA.

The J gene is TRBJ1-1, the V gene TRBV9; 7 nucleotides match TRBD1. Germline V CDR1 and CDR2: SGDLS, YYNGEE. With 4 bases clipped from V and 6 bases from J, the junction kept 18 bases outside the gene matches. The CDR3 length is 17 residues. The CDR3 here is CASSPGRWRGQGAEAFF. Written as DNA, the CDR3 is TGTGCCAGCAGCCCTGGGCGCTGGAGGGGGCAAGGGGCTGAAGCTTTCTTT.

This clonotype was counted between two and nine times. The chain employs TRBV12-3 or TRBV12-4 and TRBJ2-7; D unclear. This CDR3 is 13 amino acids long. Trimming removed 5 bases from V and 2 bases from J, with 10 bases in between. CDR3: CASSAAAPYEQYF. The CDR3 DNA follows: TGTGCCAGCAGTGCCGCCGCTCCCTACGAGCAGTACTTC.

Written as DNA, the CDR3 is TGTGCCAGCTCACTTCGAGGGTCTGAGACTGAAGCTTTCTTT. Its protein product is CASSLRGSETEAFF. V gene TRBV18 combines with J gene TRBJ1-1; D ambiguous. V dropped 4 bases and J dropped 5 bases, with 14 bases sitting between them. CDR1 and CDR2 (germline): KGHSH, LQKENI. This CDR3 spans 14 amino acids.

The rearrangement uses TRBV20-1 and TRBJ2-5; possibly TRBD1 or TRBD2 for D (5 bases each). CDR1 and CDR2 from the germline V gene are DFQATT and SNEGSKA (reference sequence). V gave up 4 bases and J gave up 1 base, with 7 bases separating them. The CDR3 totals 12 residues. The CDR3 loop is CSATGAQETQYF. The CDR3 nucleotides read TGCAGTGCTACCGGGGCCCAAGAGACCCAGTACTTC.

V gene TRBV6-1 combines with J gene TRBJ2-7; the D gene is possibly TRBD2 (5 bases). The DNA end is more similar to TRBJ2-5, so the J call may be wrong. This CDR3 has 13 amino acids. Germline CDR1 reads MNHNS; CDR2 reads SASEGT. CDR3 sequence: CASSEVRGGTQYF. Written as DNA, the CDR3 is TGTGCCAGCAGTGAAGTGAGAGGAGGGACCCAGTACTTC.

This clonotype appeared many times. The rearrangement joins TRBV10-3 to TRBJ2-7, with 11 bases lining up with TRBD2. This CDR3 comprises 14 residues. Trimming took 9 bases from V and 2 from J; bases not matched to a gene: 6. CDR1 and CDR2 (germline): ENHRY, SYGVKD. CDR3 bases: TGTGCCATATCAGGACTAGCGGGCCCCTACGAGCAGTACTTC. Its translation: CAISGLAGPYEQYF.

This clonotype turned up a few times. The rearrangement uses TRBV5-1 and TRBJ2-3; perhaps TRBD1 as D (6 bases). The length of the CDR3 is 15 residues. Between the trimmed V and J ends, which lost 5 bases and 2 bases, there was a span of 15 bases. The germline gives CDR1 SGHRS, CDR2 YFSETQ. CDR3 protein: CASRRSGDYTDTQYF. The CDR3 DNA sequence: TGCGCCAGCAGGAGATCAGGGGATTACACAGATACGCAGTATTTT.

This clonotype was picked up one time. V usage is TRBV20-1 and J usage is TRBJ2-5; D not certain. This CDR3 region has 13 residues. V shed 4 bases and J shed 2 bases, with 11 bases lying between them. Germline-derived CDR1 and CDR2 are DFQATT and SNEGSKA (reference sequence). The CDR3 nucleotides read TGCAGTGCTACCGACTGGGAACAAGAGACCCAGTACTTC. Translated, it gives CSATDWEQETQYF.

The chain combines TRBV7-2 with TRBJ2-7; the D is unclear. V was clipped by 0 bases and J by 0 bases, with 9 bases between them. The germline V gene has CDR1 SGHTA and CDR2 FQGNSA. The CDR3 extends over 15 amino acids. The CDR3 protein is CASSLAKGISYEQYF. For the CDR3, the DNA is TGTGCCAGCAGCTTAGCGAAGGGTATCTCCTACGAGCAGTACTTC. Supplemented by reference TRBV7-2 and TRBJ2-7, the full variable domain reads GAGVSQSPSNKVTEKGKDVELRCDPISGHTALYWYRQSLGQGLEFLIYFQGNSAPDKSGLPSDRFSAERTGGSVSTLTIQRTQQEDSAVYLCASSLAKGISYEQYFGPGTRLTVT.

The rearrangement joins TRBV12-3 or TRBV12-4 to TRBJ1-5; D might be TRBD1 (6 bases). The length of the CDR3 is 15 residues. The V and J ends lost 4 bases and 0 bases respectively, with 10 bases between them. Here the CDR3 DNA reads TGTGCCAGCAGTTCCTCAGGGGTTAGCAATCAGCCCCAGCATTTT. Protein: CASSSSGVSNQPQHF.

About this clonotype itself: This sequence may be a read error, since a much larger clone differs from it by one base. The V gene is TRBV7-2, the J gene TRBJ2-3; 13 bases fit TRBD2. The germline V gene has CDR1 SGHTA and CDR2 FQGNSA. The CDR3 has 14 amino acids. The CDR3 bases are TGTGCCGGCAGCTCGGGACTAGCGGGGGATACGCAGTATTTT. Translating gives CAGSSGLAGDTQYF.

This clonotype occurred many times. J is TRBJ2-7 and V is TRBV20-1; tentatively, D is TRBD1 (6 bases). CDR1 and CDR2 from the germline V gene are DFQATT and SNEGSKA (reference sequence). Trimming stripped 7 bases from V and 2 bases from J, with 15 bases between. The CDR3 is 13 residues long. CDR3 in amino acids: CSVRRQATYEQYF. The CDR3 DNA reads TGCAGTGTCCGGAGACAGGCTACCTACGAGCAGTACTTC.